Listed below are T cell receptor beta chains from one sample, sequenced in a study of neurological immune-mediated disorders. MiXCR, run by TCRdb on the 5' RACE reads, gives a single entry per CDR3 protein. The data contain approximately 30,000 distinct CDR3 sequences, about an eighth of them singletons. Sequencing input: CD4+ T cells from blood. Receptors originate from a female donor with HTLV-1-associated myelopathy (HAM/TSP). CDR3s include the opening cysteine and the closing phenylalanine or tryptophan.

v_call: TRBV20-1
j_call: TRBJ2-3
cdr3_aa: CSAPGPSGGIDTQYF

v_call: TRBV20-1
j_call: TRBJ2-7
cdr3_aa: CSARAGAWEGPVYEQYF

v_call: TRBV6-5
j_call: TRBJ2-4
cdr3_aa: CASIDRAAFSKNIQYF

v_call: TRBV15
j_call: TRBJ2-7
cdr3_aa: CATSRELAGAYEQYF

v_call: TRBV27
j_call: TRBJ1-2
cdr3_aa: CASRKGVGDYGYTF

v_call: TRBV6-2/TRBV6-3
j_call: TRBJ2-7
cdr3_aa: CASSYLQETYEQYF

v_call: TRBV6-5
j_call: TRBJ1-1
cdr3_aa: CASKDWRKTTEAFF

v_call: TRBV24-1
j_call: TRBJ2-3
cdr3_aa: CATSGGLSTDTQYF

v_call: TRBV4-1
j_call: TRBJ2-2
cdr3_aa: CASSQTRTGVTGELFF

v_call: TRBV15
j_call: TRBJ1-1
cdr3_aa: CATSTGIPMNTEAFF

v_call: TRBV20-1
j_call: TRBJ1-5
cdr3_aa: CSARATGHNQPQHF

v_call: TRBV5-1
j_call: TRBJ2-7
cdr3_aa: CASSPLARESIYEQYF

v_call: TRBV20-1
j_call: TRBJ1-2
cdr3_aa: CSASPTGGLGYTF

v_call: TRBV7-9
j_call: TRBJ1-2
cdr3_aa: CASSPAGVEYGYTF

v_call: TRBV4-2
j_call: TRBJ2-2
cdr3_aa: CASSQVWRQDSSGELFF

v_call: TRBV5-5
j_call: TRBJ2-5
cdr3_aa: CASSLGPPKGQETQYF

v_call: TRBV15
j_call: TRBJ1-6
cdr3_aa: CATSRDARRGGNSPLHF

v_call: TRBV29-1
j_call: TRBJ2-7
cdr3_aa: CSIRSPYEQYF

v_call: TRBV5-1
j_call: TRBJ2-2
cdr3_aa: CASSATGGRRTGELFF

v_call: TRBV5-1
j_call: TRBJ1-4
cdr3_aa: CASSEGTGEKLFF

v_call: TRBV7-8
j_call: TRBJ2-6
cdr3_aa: CASSPRPTVSGANVLTF

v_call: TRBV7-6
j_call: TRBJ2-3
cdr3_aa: CASSLASRGAWADTQYF

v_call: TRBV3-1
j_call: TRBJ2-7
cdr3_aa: CASSPDRSPLSSYEQYF

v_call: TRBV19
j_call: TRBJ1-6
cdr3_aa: CASSNTPLRSNSPLHF

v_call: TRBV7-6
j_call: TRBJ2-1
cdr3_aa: CANSFGDLEQFF

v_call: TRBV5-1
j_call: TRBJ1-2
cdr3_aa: CASSLDGHGYTF

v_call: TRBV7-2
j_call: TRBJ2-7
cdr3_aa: CASSLLAWHEQYF

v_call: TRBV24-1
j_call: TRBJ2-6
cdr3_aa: CATSDPVVSGSGANVLTF

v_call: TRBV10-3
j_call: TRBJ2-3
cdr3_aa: CASTVADFTDTQYF

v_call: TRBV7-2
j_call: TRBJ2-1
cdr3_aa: CASVEGGGIYNEQFF

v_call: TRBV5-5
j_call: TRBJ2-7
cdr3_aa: CASNYRGGGHEQYF

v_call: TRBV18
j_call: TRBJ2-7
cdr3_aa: CASSLAMNHYEQYF

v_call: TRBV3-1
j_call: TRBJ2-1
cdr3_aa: CASSQDVRGGYNEQFF

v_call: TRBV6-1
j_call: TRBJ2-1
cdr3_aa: CASTPLLVSEQFF

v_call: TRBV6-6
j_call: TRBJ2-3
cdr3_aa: CASSSSLSGTDTQYF

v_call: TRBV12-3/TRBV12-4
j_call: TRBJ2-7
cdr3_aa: CASSLRQGRQYF

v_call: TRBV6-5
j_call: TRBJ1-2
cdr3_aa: CASSYQAGGYTF

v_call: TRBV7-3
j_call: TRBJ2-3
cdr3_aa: CASSPKAEDTQYF

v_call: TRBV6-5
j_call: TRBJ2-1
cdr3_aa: CASSYQGQGSNEQFF

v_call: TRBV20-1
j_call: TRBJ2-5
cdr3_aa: CSARQGMETQYF

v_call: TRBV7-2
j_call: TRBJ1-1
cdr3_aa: CASYLGGTANTEAFF

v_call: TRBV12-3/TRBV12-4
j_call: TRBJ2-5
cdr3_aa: CASSFGDRKVGETQYF

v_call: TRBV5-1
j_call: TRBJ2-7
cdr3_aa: CASSLKPGTPYEQYF

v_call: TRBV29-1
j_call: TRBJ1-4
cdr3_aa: CSGRTGMEKLFF

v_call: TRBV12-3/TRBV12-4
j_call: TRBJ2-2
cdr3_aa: CASSFYGRESGELFF

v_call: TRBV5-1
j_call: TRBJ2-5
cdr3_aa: CASSRRGAQETQYF

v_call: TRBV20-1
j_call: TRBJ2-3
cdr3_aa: CSAQGRLGFTDTQYF